The sequence of this TCR beta chain was determined in a study of blood T cell repertoires in COVID-19. Study-wide background: T cells, B-cell-depleted T cells, or PBMCs provided the cDNA or gDNA that served as material.

J lost 9 bases, V lost 4 bases, and 9 bases had no gene match. Germline CDR1 is KGHSH and CDR2 is LQKENI. This CDR3 is built from 14 residues. Clones were read by immunoSEQ multiplex PCR, and TCRdb kept only the in-frame ones, dropping some. The data contain over 150,000 clones, 85% to 95% of them singletons. The chain combines TRBV18 with TRBJ1-5; 7 positions match TRBD1. Source material: peripheral blood. This TCR was recovered from a man aged 45-65 years with acute or convalescent COVID-19. The CDR3 region has the DNA TGTGCCAGCTCACAGACACAGGGGTCTCCGCCCCAGCATTTT. Encoded protein: CASSQTQGSPPQHF.